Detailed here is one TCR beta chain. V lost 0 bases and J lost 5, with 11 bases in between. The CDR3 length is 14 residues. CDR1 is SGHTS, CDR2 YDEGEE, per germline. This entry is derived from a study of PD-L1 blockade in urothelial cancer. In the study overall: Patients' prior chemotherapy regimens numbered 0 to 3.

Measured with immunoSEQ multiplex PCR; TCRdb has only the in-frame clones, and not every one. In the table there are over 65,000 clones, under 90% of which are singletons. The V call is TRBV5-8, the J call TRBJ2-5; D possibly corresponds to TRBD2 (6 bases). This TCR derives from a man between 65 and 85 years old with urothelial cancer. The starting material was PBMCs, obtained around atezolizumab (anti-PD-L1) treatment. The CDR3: CASSLGMGGETQYF. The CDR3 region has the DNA TGTGCCAGCAGCTTGGGTATGGGAGGCGAGACCCAGTACTTC.